A single sample is the source of the 5 T cell receptor beta chains below, sequenced in a study of glioma-infiltrating T cells. Using RNA template, CDR3s of TCR alpha and beta were amplified with iRepertoire arm-PCR. One entry per CDR3 protein, called by TCRdb with MiXCR from the multiplex PCR reads. The sample yields a few hundred thousand distinct CDR3 sequences, roughly two fifths seen once. The source material was glioma tissue, nonneoplastic brain tissue, or PBMCs (not recorded which). Source of these receptors: a human donor with low-grade glioma or glioblastoma, undergoing nonglioma brain surgery, or in good health (not recorded which).

The rearrangement links TRBV19 to TRBJ2-2; D not certain. Trimming pared 5 bases from V and 7 bases from J, leaving 14 bases between. Germline loops: CDR1 LNHDA, CDR2 SQIVND (reference sequence). This CDR3 region has 14 residues. The CDR3 DNA reads TGTGCCAGTAGTTTCGGCAGGTGGAGCGGGGAGCTGTTTTTT. As protein: CASSFGRWSGELFF.

This clonotype was seen at least ten times. The rearrangement joins TRBV27 to TRBJ2-7, with 9 bases aligning to TRBD2. The CDR3 length is 16 residues. Germline V lookup: CDR1 MNHEY, CDR2 SMNVEV (reference sequence). Trimming cost V 2 bases and J 2 bases; bases outside gene matches: 7. CDR3 protein: CASSLRVAGDPYEQYF. CDR3 in DNA: TGTGCCAGCAGTTTAAGGGTAGCGGGAGACCCCTACGAGCAGTACTTC.

This chain connects TRBV20-1 to TRBJ1-1; 8 bases match TRBD1. V lost 3 bases, J lost 1 base, and 7 bases stayed unmatched. The CDR3 length is 15 residues. The germline CDR1 and CDR2 sequences are DFQATT and SNEGSKA (reference sequence). As DNA, the CDR3 is TGCAGTGCTAGGGATGCCGGGACAGGGAACACTGAAGCTTTCTTT. This sequence encodes CSARDAGTGNTEAFF.

The CDR3 sequence: CASSPPWTGELFF. The DNA for the CDR3 is TGTGCCAGCAGCCCGCCGTGGACCGGGGAGCTGTTTTTT. The chain couples TRBV12-3 or TRBV12-4 to TRBJ2-2; unclear D gene. The V end lost 6 bases, the J end lost 5 bases, and 10 bases lay between the germline ends. The CDR3 extends over 13 amino acids.

This clonotype has a count of ten or more. V is TRBV6-1 and J is TRBJ2-3; no clear D. The CDR3 covers 13 residues. Germline values: CDR1 MNHNS, CDR2 SASEGT. Trimming left V 5 bases short and J 2 bases short, with 8 bases between. The CDR3 loop is CASSFRATDTQYF. The CDR3, as DNA: TGTGCCAGCAGTTTCCGGGCCACAGATACGCAGTATTTT.